The 5 T cell receptor beta chains in this list originate from one sample, sequenced in a study of shared clonotypes between healthy human individuals. The repertoire was sequenced with immunoSEQ multiplex PCR; TCRdb's copy has only in-frame clones and lacks some. The repertoire holds about 490,000 clones, with roughly four fifths as singletons. Sample: PBMCs. The receptors stem from a woman between 40 and 55 years old in good health. Some clones in this sample may be carry-over from other donors' samples.

With respect to this clone: This specimen includes other DNA sequences encoding the same CDR3. The CDR3 reads CASSPGTGDYEQYF. The DNA of the CDR3 is TGTGCCAGCTCCCCCGGGACAGGGGACTACGAGCAGTACTTC. The chain couples TRBV18 to TRBJ2-7, with 10 nucleotides matching TRBD1. CDR3 size: 14 residues. The junction had 5 bases not matched to a gene; V was cut back by 6 bases and J by 3 bases. CDR1 is KGHSH and CDR2 is LQKENI in the germline V gene.

The rearrangement links TRBV20-1 to TRBJ2-7; D may be TRBD2 (5 bases). Trimming shortened V by 5 bases and J by 6 bases, and 8 bases separated the two germline ends. This CDR3 comprises 10 residues. Looked up from germline, CDR1 is DFQATT and CDR2 is SNEGSKA (reference sequence). CDR3 nucleotide sequence: TGCAGTGCTGCCCTAGCCGAGCAGTACTTC. Translation: CSAALAEQYF.

A single count supports this clone. V is TRBV19 and J is TRBJ1-2; D unresolved. V was cut by 3 bases and J by 5 bases, with 10 bases left in between. Germline V gene lookup returns CDR1 LNHDA and CDR2 SQIVND (reference sequence). The CDR3 runs to 13 residues. CDR3 nucleotide sequence: TGTGCCAGTAGTATTACCCCAGAGTATGGCTACACCTTC. Translation: CASSITPEYGYTF.

The sample holds one count of this clone. The chain carries TRBV30 and TRBJ1-6; 7 bases map to TRBD1. The CDR3 extends over 14 amino acids. Germline CDR1 is GTSNPN and CDR2 is SVGIG (reference sequence). The ends lost 2 bases at V and 11 bases at J; junction bases unmatched: 9. The CDR3 sequence is CAWSTRQGLPPLHF. CDR3 coding DNA: TGTGCCTGGAGTACCCGACAGGGATTGCCACCCCTCCACTTT.

A few counts support this clone. The chain is built from TRBV11-2 and TRBJ2-1, with TRBD1 identical over 7 bases. The CDR3 extends over 15 amino acids. Per the germline V gene, CDR1 is SGHAT and CDR2 is FQNNGV. J gave up 5 bases and V 5 bases, and 9 bases lay outside the gene matches. The chain's CDR3 is CASSLSGGSHNEQFF. CDR3 sequence (DNA): TGTGCCAGCAGCCTGTCAGGGGGTTCACACAATGAGCAGTTCTTC.